The present T cell receptor (beta chain) was sequenced within a study of OX40 agonist ivuxolimab in advanced cancers. The method was immunoSEQ multiplex PCR; TCRdb's version includes in-frame clones alone and lacks a portion of them. The sample lists 75,000 to 100,000 clones, more than 80% occurring once. This CDR3 spans 16 amino acids. The germline V gene has CDR1 SGDLS and CDR2 YYNGEE. V was cut by 0 bases and J by 0 bases, with 10 bases left in between. The chain joins TRBV9 to TRBJ2-1; D is perhaps TRBD1 (6 bases). This receptor was identified in an adult with an advanced solid tumor such as melanoma, head and neck, liver or kidney cancer. The sample in question was CD4+ or CD8+ T cells sorted from blood, obtained in a trial of the OX40 agonist ivuxolimab. CDR3 residues: CASSVGGTSSYNEQFF. Written as DNA, the CDR3 is TGTGCCAGCAGCGTAGGGGGGACAAGCTCCTACAATGAGCAGTTCTTC.